This T cell receptor (beta chain) was obtained from a study of blood T cell repertoires in COVID-19. Across the study: Both acute and convalescent COVID-19 samples were obtained from the United States, Italy and Spain. Sample material is recorded as cDNA or gDNA derived from T cells, B-cell-depleted T cells, or PBMCs.

The V gene lost 8 bases and the J gene lost 7 bases, with 12 bases spanning the gap. The length of the CDR3 is 13 residues. CDR1 is SGHTA and CDR2 is FQGNSA in the germline V gene. In the study's own analysis: Reference gene primers were amplified, and this amplification served to estimate nucleated cell counts. Repertoires were generated with immunoSEQ multiplex PCR, while TCRdb's copy carries only in-frame clones and drops some. The V and J calls and clone size were taken over from that table, and D and trimming were inferred from the DNA. The profile covers roughly 280,000 clones, with around nine tenths appearing a single time and approximately 10% taken by the ten largest.

This TCR was sampled from a man aged 35 to 55 with active or convalescent COVID-19. The chain employs TRBV7-2 and TRBJ1-6; D unclear. Sequenced sample: peripheral blood. The CDR3 loop reads CASSRDRNSPLHF. CDR3 nucleotide sequence: TGTGCCAGCTCACGGGATCGAAATTCACCCCTCCACTTT.